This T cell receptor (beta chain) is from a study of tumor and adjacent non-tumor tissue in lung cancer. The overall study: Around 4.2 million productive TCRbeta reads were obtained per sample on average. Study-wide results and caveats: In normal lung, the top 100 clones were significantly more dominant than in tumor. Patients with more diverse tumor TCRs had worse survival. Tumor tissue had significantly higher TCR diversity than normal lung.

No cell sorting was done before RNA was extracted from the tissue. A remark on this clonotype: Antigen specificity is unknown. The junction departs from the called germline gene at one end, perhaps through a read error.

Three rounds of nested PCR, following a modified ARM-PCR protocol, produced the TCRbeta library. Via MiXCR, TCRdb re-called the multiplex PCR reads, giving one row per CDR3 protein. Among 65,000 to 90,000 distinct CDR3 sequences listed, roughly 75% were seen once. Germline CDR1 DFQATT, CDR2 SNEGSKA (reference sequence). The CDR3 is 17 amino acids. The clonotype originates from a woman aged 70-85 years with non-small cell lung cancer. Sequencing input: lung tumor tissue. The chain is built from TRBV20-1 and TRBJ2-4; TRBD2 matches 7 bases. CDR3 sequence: CRARDNGGSGSKNIQYF. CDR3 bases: TGCAGAGCTAGAGATAATGGCGGGAGTGGCTCCAAAAACATTCAGTACTTC.